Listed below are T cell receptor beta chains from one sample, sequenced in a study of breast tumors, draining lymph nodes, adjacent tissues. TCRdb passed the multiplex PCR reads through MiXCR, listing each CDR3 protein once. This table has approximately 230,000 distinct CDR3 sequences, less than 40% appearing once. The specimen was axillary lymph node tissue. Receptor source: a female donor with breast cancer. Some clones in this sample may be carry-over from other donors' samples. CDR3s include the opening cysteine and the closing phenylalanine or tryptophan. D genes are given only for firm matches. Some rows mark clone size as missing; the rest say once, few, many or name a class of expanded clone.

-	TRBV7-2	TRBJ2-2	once	CASSLAGGATGELFF	TGTGCCAGCAGCTTAGCGGGGGGTGCCACCGGGGAGCTGTTTTTT
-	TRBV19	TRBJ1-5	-	CASTPTQHF	TGTGCCAGTACCCCAACACAGCATTTT
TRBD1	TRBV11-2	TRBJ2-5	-	CASSFMGQIGETQYF	TGTGCCAGCAGCTTTATGGGACAGATTGGAGAGACCCAGTACTTC
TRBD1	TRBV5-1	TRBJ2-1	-	CASSPLARQGAGEQFF	TGCGCCAGCAGCCCCCTAGCTCGACAGGGGGCAGGTGAGCAGTTCTTC
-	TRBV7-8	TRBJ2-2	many	CASSRTGELFF	TGTGCCAGCAGCAGAACCGGGGAGCTGTTTTTT
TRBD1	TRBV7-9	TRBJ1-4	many	CASSPQTGATNEKLFF	TGTGCCAGCAGCCCACAAACAGGGGCAACTAATGAAAAACTGTTTTTT
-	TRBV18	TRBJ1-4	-	CAGSPGVDEKLFF	TGTGCCGGCTCACCAGGTGTGGATGAAAAACTGTTTTTT
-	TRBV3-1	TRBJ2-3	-	CASSQVGDTDTQYF	TGTGCCAGCAGCCAAGTGGGGGACACAGATACGCAGTATTTT
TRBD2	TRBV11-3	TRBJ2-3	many	CASSFILAGVGVDTQYF	TGTGCCAGCAGCTTCATACTAGCGGGAGTAGGGGTAGATACGCAGTATTTT
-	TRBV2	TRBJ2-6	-	CASRGDRGANVLTF	TGTGCCAGCAGGGGAGACAGGGGGGCCAACGTCCTGACTTTC
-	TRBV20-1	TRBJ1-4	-	CSARLAGVVEGKLFF	TGCAGTGCGCGACTAGCGGGGGTGGTTGAGGGAAAACTGTTTTTT
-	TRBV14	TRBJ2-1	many	CASSQQQVLEQFF	TGTGCCAGCAGCCAACAACAGGTTCTTGAGCAGTTCTTC
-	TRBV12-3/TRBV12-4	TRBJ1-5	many	CASSFLHNGNQPQHF	TGTGCCAGCAGTTTCTTACACAACGGCAATCAGCCCCAGCATTTT
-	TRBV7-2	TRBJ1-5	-	CASSTPGGGQPQHF	TGTGCCAGCAGTACACCGGGAGGCGGTCAGCCCCAGCATTTT
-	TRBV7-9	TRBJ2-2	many	CASSGPRMGNTGELFF	TGTGCCAGCAGCGGACCCAGGATGGGGAACACCGGGGAGCTGTTTTTT
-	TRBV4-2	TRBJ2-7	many	CASSQDARAGLTYEQYF	TGTGCCAGCAGCCAAGATGCTCGAGCGGGCCTTACCTACGAGCAGTACTTC
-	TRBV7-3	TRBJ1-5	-	CASRPGTSIADTQHF	TGTGCCAGCAGACCCGGGACTAGCATCGCAGATACGCAGCATTTT
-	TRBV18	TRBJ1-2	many	CASSQGLPPGGYTF	TGTGCCAGCTCACAGGGACTCCCCCCTGGGGGCTACACCTTC
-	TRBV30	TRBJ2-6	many	CAWRRSGANVLTF	TGTGCCTGGAGACGTTCTGGGGCCAACGTCCTGACTTTC
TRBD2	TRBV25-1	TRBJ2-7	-	CARAALAGGSYEQYF	TGTGCTAGAGCAGCGCTAGCGGGAGGATCCTACGAGCAGTACTTC
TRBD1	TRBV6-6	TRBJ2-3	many	CASSSTGQGAQYF	TGTGCCAGCAGCTCAACCGGACAGGGAGCGCAGTATTTT
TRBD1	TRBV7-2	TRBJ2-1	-	CASSPAGTGGNEQFF	TGTGCCAGCAGCCCGGCCGGGACAGGGGGCAATGAGCAGTTCTTC
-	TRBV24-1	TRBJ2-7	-	CATSARVGTSAYEQYF	TGTGCCACCAGTGCTAGAGTGGGGACGTCTGCCTACGAGCAGTACTTC
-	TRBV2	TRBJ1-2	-	CASRREHLANYGYTF	TGTGCCAGCAGGCGAGAACATTTAGCTAACTATGGCTACACCTTC
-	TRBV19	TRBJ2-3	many	CASSILVASTDTQYF	TGTGCCAGTAGCATACTAGTGGCTAGCACAGATACGCAGTATTTT
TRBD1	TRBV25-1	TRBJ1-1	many	CASSENRGTEAFF	TGTGCCAGCAGTGAAAACAGGGGGACTGAAGCTTTCTTT
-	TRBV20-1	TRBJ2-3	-	CSARGDSTDTQYF	TGCAGTGCTAGAGGGGACAGCACAGATACGCAGTATTTT
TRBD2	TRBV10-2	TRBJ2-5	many	CASSERGQRGGEETQYF	TGCGCCAGCAGTGAGAGGGGGCAGCGGGGGGGGGAAGAGACCCAGTACTTC
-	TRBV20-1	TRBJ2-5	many	CSARPSVLETQYF	TGCAGTGCTAGGCCCAGCGTGTTGGAGACCCAGTACTTC